This T cell receptor beta chain is drawn from a study of control samples from healthy donors and cancer patients (dated by TCRdb to 2020 to 2021). Library prep was done by the immunoSEQ multiplex PCR assay. TCRdb's version of the immuneACCESS table is confined to in-frame rearrangements and falls short of the full clone set. An unresolved V gene accounts for under half of the shortfall where checked; the remainder is of unknown origin. The sample table contains 90,000 to 150,000 clones; only one count was recorded for about 83% of them. The top ten hold around 10% of the sample. From the cysteine up to the phenylalanine, the CDR3 has a length of 16 residues. Only CDR3 DNA is held: 48 bases, read in frame from base 1. The junction shows trimming of 2 bases on V and 0 bases on J, plus 12 bases between the germline ends. Via the germline V gene, CDR1 is SGDLS and CDR2 YYNGEE. Remarks on this clone: Its antigen remains undetermined. Per-base qualities were not stored, and no clone one base away is much larger.

This TCR was recovered from a man younger than 40 in good health. Sequenced sample: blood. The chain was built from TRBV9 and TRBJ1-5, and possibly TRBD1, on 5 matching bases. The sequence in DNA is TGTGCCAGCAGCGTCGGGACGCTCGATAGCAATCAGCCCCAGCATTTT. Translated, it reads CASSVGTLDSNQPQHF.